The T cell receptor beta chain described here comes from a study of CD4+ T cells in melanoma. Sequencing used immunoSEQ multiplex PCR; TCRdb keeps in-frame clones, though not all of them. Of about 11,000 clones listed, around 70% are singletons. Concerning this clone itself: What it recognizes is unknown.

Study-wide points: A reported correlation linked neoantigen-specific CD4+ T cells to CD8+, macrophage and B cell function.

This CDR3 is 15 amino acids long. V was cut by 1 base and J by 3 bases, with 13 bases left in between. CDR1 is SGHDN and CDR2 is FVKESK in the germline V gene. V is TRBV14 and J is TRBJ2-7; tentatively, D is TRBD2 (7 bases). The sequenced sample consisted of cells from a culture (not recorded whether cultured in vitro). The sequence came from a human donor with melanoma. The CDR3 DNA is TGTGCCAGCAGCCAAGGTCGGGGGGCATTCTACGAGCAGTACTTC. Translated: CASSQGRGAFYEQYF.